The clone carrying this TCR beta chain was picked up many times. The antigen is undetermined. The CDR3 consists of 16 residues. The germline V gene has CDR1 SGHTA and CDR2 FQGNSA. V lost 2 bases to trimming and J lost 3 bases, with 14 bases between them. This specimen belongs to a study of early T cells in non-severe SARS-CoV-2 infection. Study at large: Bulk RNA isolated from unsorted whole blood underwent sequencing; chains were not paired.

Findings and caveats of the study: Anti-spike CD8 responses were favored by VDJdb matching, which missed private and CD4 specificities.

The protocol attached unique molecular identifiers to individual cDNA molecules. TCRdb called the 5' RACE reads again in MiXCR, with one record for every CDR3 protein. Of about 27,000 distinct CDR3 sequences in the sample, about 5% were seen once. Sequenced material: whole blood. The receptor comes from an adult who was a healthcare worker with PCR-confirmed SARS-CoV-2 infection or an uninfected control (not recorded which). The J gene is TRBJ2-4, the V gene TRBV7-2, with D possibly being TRBD1 (6 bases). CDR3 DNA sequence: TGTGCCAGCAGCTTACAGGGGTTTTATGACAAAAACATTCAGTACTTC. Its translation is CASSLQGFYDKNIQYF. The full variable domain, in which reference TRBV7-2 and TRBJ2-4 provide the parts outside the CDR3, is GAGVSQSPSNKVTEKGKDVELRCDPISGHTALYWYRQSLGQGLEFLIYFQGNSAPDKSGLPSDRFSAERTGGSVSTLTIQRTQQEDSAVYLCASSLQGFYDKNIQYFGAGTRLSVL.